The 3 T cell receptor beta chains given below trace back to one sample, sequenced in a study of cytomegalovirus exposure and HLA in healthy donors. 60 Vbeta and 13 Jbeta primers were used in PCR. The protocol was immunoSEQ multiplex PCR, while the TCRdb copy is restricted to in-frame clones and leaves out a portion. The sample records around 180,000 clones, roughly 81% being singletons. Source material: PBMCs. The receptors originated from a girl aged 10-17 years in good health and CMV-seropositive.

This rearrangement joins TRBV18 to TRBJ2-5; 8 bases match TRBD1. Germline lookup yields CDR1 KGHSH and CDR2 LQKENI. CDR3 length: 14 residues. J gave up 4 bases and V 4 bases, and 5 bases lay outside the gene matches. CDR3: CASSQVRGPETQYF. The CDR3 nucleotides read TGTGCCAGCTCACAAGTCAGGGGGCCAGAGACCCAGTACTTC.

The genes are TRBV6-1 and TRBJ1-5; 7 bases are shared with TRBD1. The CDR3 is made up of 15 amino acids. Germline CDR1 and CDR2: MNHNS and SASEGT. V gave up 0 bases and J gave up 6 bases; unmatched junction bases: 5. CDR3: CASSEAGGRGQPQHF. CDR3 DNA sequence: TGTGCCAGCAGTGAAGCAGGGGGCCGGGGTCAGCCCCAGCATTTT.

The chain recombines TRBV5-8 with TRBJ2-3; TRBD2 matches at 9 bases. V gave up 4 bases and J gave up 2 bases; unmatched junction bases: 2. In germline, CDR1 is SGHTS, CDR2 YDEGEE. This CDR3 has 14 amino acids. CDR3 sequence (DNA): TGTGCCAGCAGCCTAGCGGGGACCACAGATACGCAGTATTTT. This gives the protein CASSLAGTTDTQYF.